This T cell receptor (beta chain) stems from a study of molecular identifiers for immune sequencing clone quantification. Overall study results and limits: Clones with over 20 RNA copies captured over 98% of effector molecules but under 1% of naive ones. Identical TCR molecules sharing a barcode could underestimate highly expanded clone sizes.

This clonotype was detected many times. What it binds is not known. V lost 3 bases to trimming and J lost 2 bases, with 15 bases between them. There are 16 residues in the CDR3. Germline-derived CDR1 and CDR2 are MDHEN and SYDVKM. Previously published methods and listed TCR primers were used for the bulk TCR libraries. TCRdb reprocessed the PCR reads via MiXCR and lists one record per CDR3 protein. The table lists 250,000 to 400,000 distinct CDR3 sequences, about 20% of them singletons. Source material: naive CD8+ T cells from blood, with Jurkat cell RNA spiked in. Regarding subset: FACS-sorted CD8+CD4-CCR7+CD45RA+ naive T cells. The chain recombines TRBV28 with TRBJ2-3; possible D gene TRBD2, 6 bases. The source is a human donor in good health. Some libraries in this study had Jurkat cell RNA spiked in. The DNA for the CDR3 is TGTGCCAGCAGTTTCCACTACACTAGCTCCACAGATACGCAGTATTTT. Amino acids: CASSFHYTSSTDTQYF.